This TCR beta chain was retrieved from a study of CD8 T cells in Susac syndrome. Points on this clonotype: Antigen unknown.

Sequencing of TCR beta was undertaken in CD8+ and CD4+ T cells derived from blood. Negative isolation yielded CD4+ and CD8+ T cells, and FACS enriched TEMRA cells. Study-level points and caveats: The number of individuals included in the study's TCR sequencing and HLA analysis was acknowledged as relatively small.

CDR1 is GTSNPN and CDR2 is SVGIG in the germline V gene (reference sequence). The CDR3 covers 15 residues. Random-hexamer reverse transcription was applied to roughly 0.5 to 1 ug RNA. Multiplex immunoSEQ PCR targeted 54 Vbeta and 13 Jbeta TCR beta segments. TCRdb reanalysed the immunoSEQ multiplex PCR reads using MiXCR and keeps one entry per CDR3 protein. The data show 140,000 or so distinct CDR3 sequences, approximately 94% seen once. This clonotype was sampled from a human donor in good health. The V gene is TRBV30, the J gene TRBJ2-7, with D uncertain. Sequenced sample: CD4+ T cells from PBMCs. CDR3 sequence reads: CASSRWRLSPYEQYF. CDR3 sequence (DNA): TGTGCGTCGTCGCGTTGGAGATTAAGTCCCTACGAGCAGTACTTC.